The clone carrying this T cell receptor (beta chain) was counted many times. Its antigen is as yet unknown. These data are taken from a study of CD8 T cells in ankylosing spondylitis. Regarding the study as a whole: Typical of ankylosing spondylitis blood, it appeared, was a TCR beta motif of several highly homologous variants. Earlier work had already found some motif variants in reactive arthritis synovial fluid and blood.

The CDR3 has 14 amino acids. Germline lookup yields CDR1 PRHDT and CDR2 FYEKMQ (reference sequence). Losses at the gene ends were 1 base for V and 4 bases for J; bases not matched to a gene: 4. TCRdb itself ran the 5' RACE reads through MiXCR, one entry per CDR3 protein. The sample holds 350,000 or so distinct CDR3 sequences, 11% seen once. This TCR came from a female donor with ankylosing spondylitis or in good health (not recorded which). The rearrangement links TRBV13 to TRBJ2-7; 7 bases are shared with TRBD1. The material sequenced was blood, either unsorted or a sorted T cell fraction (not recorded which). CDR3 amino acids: CASSLARGIYEQYF. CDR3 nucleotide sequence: TGTGCCAGCAGCTTAGCCAGGGGGATATACGAGCAGTACTTC. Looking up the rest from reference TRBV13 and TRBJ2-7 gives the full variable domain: AAGVIQSPRHLIKEKRETATLKCYPIPRHDTVYWYQQGPGQDPQFLISFYEKMQSDKGSIPDRFSAQQFSDYHSELNMSSLELGDSALYFCASSLARGIYEQYFGPGTRLTVT.